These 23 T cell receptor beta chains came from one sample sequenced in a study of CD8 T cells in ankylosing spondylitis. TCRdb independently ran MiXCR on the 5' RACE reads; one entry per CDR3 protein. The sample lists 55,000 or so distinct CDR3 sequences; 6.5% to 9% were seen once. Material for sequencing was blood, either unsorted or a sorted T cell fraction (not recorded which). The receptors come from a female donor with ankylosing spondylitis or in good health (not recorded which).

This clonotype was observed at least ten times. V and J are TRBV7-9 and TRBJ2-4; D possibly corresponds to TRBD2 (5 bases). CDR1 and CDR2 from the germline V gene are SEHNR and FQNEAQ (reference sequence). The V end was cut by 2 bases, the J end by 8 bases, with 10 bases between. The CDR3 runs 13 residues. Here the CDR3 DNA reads TGTGCCAGCAGCTTAATGGCGGAGGACATTCAGTACTTC. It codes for CASSLMAEDIQYF. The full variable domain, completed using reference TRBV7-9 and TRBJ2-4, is DTGVSQNPRHKITKRGQNVTFRCDPISEHNRLYWYRQTLGQGPEFLTYFQNEAQLEKSRLLSDRFSAERPKGSFSTLEIQRTEQGDSAMYLCASSLMAEDIQYFGAGTRLSVL.

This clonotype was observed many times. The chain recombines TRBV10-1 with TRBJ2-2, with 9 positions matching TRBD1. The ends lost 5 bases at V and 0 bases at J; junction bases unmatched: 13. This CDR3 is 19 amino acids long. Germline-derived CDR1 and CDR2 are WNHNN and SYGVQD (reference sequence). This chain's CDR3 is CASSRRDRDLAANTGELFF. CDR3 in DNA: TGCGCCAGCAGTCGAAGGGACAGGGACCTTGCAGCGAACACCGGGGAGCTGTTTTTT.

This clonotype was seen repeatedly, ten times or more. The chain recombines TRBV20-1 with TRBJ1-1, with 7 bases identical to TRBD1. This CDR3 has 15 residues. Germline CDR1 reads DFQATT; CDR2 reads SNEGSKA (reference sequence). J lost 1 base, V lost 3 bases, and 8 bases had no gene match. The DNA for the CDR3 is TGCAGTGCTAGGGCCGAGACAGGGTCGAACACTGAAGCTTTCTTT. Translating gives CSARAETGSNTEAFF.

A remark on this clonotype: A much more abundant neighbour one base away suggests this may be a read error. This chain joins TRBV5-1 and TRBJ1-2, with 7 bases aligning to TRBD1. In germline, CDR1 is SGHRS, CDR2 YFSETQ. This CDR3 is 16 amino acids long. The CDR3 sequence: CASSEAPGQRWYGHTF. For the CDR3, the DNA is TGCGCCAGCAGCGAAGCTCCGGGACAGCGATGGTATGGCCACACCTTC.

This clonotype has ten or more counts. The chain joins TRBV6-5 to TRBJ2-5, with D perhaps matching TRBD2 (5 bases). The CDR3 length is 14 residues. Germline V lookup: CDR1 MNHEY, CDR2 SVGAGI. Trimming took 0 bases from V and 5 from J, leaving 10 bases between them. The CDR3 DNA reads TGTGCCAGCAGTTACTCCGGGATTCTCGAGACCCAGTACTTC. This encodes CASSYSGILETQYF.

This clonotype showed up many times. The CDR3, as DNA: TGTGCCAGCAGCTTGGGTAGAGCGGCAGGGGGCTATGGCTACACCTTC. It encodes CASSLGRAAGGYGYTF. This rearrangement joins TRBV5-6 to TRBJ1-2, with 7 nucleotides matching TRBD1. The V gene's germline CDR1 is SGHDT and CDR2 YYEEEE. V was clipped by 0 bases and J by 4 bases; unmatched bases: 9. The CDR3 covers 16 residues.

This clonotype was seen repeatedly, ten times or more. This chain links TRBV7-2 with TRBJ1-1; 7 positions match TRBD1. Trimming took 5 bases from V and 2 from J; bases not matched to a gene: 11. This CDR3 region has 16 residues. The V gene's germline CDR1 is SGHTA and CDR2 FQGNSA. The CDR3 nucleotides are TGTGCCAGCAGCCCCCGGCCGGACAGGAGAAACACTGAAGCTTTCTTT. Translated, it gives CASSPRPDRRNTEAFF.

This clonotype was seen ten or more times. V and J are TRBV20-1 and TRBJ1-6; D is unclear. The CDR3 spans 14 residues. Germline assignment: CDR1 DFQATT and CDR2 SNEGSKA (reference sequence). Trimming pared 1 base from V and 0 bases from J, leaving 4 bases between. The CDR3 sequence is CSARGSSYNSPLHF. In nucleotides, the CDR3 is TGCAGTGCTAGAGGGAGCTCCTATAATTCACCCCTCCACTTT.

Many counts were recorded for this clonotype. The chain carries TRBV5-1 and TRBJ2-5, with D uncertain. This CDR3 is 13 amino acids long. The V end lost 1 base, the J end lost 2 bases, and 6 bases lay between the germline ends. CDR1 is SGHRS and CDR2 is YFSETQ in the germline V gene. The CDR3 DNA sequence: TGCGCCAGCAGCTTGCAGGCTCAAGAGACCCAGTACTTC. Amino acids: CASSLQAQETQYF.

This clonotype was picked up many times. The CDR3 DNA reads TGTGCCAGCAGTTTTGGGGGACAGGGAAGGAATCAGCCCCAGCATTTT. It codes for CASSFGGQGRNQPQHF. The chain combines TRBV12-3 or TRBV12-4 with TRBJ1-5, with 9 bases fitting TRBD1. The CDR3 spans 16 residues. With V trimmed by 3 bases and J by 4 bases, 7 bases remained unmatched.

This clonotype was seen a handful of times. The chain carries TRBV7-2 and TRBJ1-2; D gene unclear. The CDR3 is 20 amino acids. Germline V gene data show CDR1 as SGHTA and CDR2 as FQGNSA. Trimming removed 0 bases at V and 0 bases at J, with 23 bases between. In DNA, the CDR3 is TGTGCCAGCAGCTTAGCGATGAGGGCGCCGACTTACTTCTCTAACTATGGCTACACCTTC. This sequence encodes CASSLAMRAPTYFSNYGYTF.

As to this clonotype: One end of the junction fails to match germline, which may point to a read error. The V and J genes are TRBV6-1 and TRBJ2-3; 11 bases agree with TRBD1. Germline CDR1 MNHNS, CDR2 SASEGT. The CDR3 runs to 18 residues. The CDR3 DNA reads TGTGCCAGTAGTCTCCTGGACAGGGGGCGAGGTGGGACAGCTACGCAGTATTTT. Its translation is CASSLLDRGRGGTATQYF.

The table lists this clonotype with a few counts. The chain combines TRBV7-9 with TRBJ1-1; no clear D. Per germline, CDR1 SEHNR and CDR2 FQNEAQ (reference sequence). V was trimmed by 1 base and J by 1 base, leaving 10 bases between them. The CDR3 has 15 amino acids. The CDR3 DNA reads TGTGCCAGCAGCTTAGTCCCACAGAAGAACACTGAAGCTTTCTTT. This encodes CASSLVPQKNTEAFF. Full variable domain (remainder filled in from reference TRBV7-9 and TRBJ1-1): DTGVSQNPRHKITKRGQNVTFRCDPISEHNRLYWYRQTLGQGPEFLTYFQNEAQLEKSRLLSDRFSAERPKGSFSTLEIQRTEQGDSAMYLCASSLVPQKNTEAFFGQGTRLTVV.

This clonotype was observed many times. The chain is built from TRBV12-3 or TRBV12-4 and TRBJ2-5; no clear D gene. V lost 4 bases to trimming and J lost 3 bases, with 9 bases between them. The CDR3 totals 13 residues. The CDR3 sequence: CASSSHTEETQYF. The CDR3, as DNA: TGTGCCAGCAGTTCGCACACGGAAGAGACCCAGTACTTC.

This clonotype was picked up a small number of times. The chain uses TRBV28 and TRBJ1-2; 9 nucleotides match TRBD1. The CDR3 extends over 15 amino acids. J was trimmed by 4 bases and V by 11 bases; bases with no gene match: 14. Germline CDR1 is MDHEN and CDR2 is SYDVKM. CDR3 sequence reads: CAGSGPGQGSYGYTF. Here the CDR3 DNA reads TGTGCCGGATCGGGACCGGGACAGGGAAGCTATGGCTACACCTTC.

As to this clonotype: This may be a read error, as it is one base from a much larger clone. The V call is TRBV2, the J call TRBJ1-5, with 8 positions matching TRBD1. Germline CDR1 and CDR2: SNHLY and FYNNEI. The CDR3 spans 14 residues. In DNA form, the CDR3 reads TGTGCCAGCAGCCGGACAGGGAGCAATCGGCCCCAGCATTTT. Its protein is CASSRTGSNRPQHF.

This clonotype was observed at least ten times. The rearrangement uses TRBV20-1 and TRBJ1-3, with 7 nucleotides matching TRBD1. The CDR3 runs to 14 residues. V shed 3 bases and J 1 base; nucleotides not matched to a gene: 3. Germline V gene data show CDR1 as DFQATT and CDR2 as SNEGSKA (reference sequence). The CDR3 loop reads CSARQGESGNTIYF. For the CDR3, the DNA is TGCAGTGCTAGGCAGGGGGAATCTGGAAACACCATATATTTT.

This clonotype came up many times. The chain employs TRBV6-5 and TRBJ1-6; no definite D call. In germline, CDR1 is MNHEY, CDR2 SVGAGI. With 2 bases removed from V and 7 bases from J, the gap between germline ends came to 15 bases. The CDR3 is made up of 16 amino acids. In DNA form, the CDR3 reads TGTGCCAGCAGTTACGCAGGACCCCTGAGGAATTCACCCCTCCACTTT. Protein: CASSYAGPLRNSPLHF.

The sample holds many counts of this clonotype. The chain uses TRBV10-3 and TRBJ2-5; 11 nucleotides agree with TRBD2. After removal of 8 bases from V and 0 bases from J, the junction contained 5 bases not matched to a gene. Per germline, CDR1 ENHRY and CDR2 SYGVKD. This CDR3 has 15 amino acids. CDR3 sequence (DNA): TGTGCCATCTCCGGGACTAGCGGAGACCAAGAGACCCAGTACTTC. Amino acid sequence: CAISGTSGDQETQYF.

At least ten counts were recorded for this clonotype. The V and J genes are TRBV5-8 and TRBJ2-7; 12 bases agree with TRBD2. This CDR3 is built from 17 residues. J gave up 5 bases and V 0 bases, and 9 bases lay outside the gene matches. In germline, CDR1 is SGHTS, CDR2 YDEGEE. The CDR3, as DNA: TGTGCCAGCAGCTTGGGTCTAGCGGGGGGGCCGAGGAACGAGCAGTACTTC. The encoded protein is CASSLGLAGGPRNEQYF.

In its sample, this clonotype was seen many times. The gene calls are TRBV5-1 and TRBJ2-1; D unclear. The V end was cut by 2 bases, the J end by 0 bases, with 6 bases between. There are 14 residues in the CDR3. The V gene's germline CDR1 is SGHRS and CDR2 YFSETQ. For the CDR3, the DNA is TGCGCCAGCAGCTTTGACGGCTCCTACAATGAGCAGTTCTTC. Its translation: CASSFDGSYNEQFF.

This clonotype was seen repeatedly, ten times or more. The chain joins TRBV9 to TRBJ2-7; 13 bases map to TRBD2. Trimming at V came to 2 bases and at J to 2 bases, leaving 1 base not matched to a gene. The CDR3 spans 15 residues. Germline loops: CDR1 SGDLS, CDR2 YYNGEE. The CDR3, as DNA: TGTGCCAGCAGCGTCGGACTAGCGGGGGCCTACGAGCAGTACTTC. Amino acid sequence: CASSVGLAGAYEQYF.

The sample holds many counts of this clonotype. CDR3 sequence reads: CASRDRVLEDYGYTF. DNA for the CDR3: TGTGCCAGCCGGGACAGGGTTTTAGAGGACTATGGCTACACCTTC. The rearrangement joins TRBV6-1 to TRBJ1-2, with 9 positions matching TRBD1. CDR3 length equals 15 residues. The V gene's germline CDR1 is MNHNS and CDR2 SASEGT. V lost 8 bases and J lost 3; bases outside the gene matches: 10.